The T cell receptor (beta chain) under discussion was sequenced for a study of CD4 T cells in relation to SARS-CoV-2 and coronaviruses. As for this clone: Its antigen is not known.

Trimming removed 0 bases from V and 0 bases from J, with 15 bases in between. The CDR3 spans 17 residues. Germline V gene lookup returns CDR1 SGDLS and CDR2 YYNGEE. CD4+ T cells from unexposed donors were obtained before the COVID-19 pandemic (2011-2018). After 10 to 11 days of culture, CD4+ T cells were isolated. Cells permitting, SARS-CoV-2 S/N and four cold-coronavirus spikes were tested on unexposed-donor CD4+ T cells. PBMCs were plated at two million per well in IL-2-containing medium. Sequenced by immunoSEQ multiplex PCR; TCRdb stores in-frame clones only, minus some. Here the sample spans about 21,000 clones, over 70% being singletons.

The source material was CD4+ T cells from PBMCs, cultured in vitro. The receptor was derived from a human donor in good health. The chain has TRBV9 and TRBJ1-1; D perhaps matches TRBD1 (6 bases). The CDR3 DNA is TGTGCCAGCAGCGTAGTATCAGGGGCAGGGTTGAACACTGAAGCTTTCTTT. Translation: CASSVVSGAGLNTEAFF.